This TCR beta chain is drawn from a study of T-cell reconstitution after alpha-beta-depleted transplantation in children. TCRbeta library construction was performed incorporating unique molecular identifiers. Each CDR3 protein is one row after TCRdb ran MiXCR on the PCR reads. The table has under 140,000 distinct CDR3 sequences, about 9.4% seen once. This clonotype was picked up many times. V gave up 2 bases and J gave up 2 bases; unmatched junction bases: 9. Germline CDR1 SEHNR, CDR2 FQNEAQ (reference sequence). This CDR3 contains 16 residues. The sample in question was PBMCs from the stem cell graft donor, obtained from the stem cell graft. The sequence was obtained from a human donor who donated a stem cell graft to a child with acute lymphoblastic leukemia. The V gene is TRBV7-9, the J gene TRBJ2-7; 7 bases map to TRBD2. The CDR3 region is CASSLTERRGTYEQYF. The DNA of the CDR3 is TGTGCCAGCAGCTTAACAGAAAGGCGGGGGACCTACGAGCAGTACTTC.